This T cell receptor (beta chain) was observed in a study of tumor-infiltrating lymphocytes in primary liver carcinoma. The sample holds a few counts of this clonotype. TCR beta cDNA was reverse-transcribed from around 0.55 ug of total RNA. The reaction used a constant-region primer and ProtoScript II reverse transcriptase. Three rounds of nested multiplex PCR with slightly modified ARM-PCR produced TCR beta libraries. TRBV1-TRBV30 forward primers and a C-beta reverse primer were used in the first two PCR rounds, which each ran for about 10 cycles. TCRdb fed the multiplex PCR reads into MiXCR, producing one record per CDR3 protein. Of approximately 310,000 distinct CDR3 sequences detected, 65% appear once; the ten largest clones hold approximately 9%. The authors took blood RNA from unsorted whole blood and also extracted germline DNA. CDR1 is SGHNT, CDR2 YYREEE, per germline (reference sequence). V lost 0 bases, J lost 4 bases, and 3 bases stayed unmatched. The CDR3 loop spans 15 amino acids.

Sequencing was carried out using peripheral blood. The chain has TRBV5-4 and TRBJ2-5; 10 bases map to TRBD2. The TCR comes from a man in his forties with primary liver carcinoma and hepatitis B virus infection. In nucleotides, the CDR3 is TGTGCCAGCAGCTTGGCCGGGACTAGCGTAGAGACCCAGTACTTC. Residues: CASSLAGTSVETQYF.